This TCR beta chain stems from a study of blood T cell repertoires in COVID-19. Using immunoSEQ multiplex PCR, the repertoire was profiled, and TCRdb retains in-frame clones only, with some absent. The sample holds 200,000 to 300,000 clones, about 79% seen once. This clone appeared once. Germline V gene lookup returns CDR1 SGHAT and CDR2 FQNNGV. V trimming: 6 bases; J trimming: 3 bases; junction bases outside the gene matches: 6. The CDR3 extends over 14 amino acids. Sequencing was carried out using peripheral blood. The source of this sequence is a man between 35 and 55 years old who had recovered from COVID-19. V and J are TRBV11-2 and TRBJ1-1; 8 bases align to TRBD1. The CDR3 DNA reads TGTGCCAGCAGTTCAGGGGGCGCGTACACTGAAGCTTTCTTT. Translation: CASSSGGAYTEAFF.